Listed here are 26 T cell receptor beta chains from one sample, sequenced in a study of Graves' ophthalmopathy and Graves' hyperthyroidism. RNA transcripts provided the template for amplifying TCR beta CDR3 regions. Scientists carried out first-round RT-PCR using HTBI primers and then a second-round multiplex PCR. TCRdb re-called the multiplex PCR reads with MiXCR, one entry per CDR3 protein. This table has over a million distinct CDR3 sequences, about 35% appearing once. Sequences were obtained from peripheral blood or thyroid tissue (not recorded which). All receptors derive from an adult man with Graves' hyperthyroidism.

This clonotype was counted a few times. The V and J genes are TRBV4-3 and TRBJ2-6; D uncertain. V was trimmed by 1 base and J by 2 bases, leaving 18 bases between them. The CDR3 totals 19 residues. From germline, CDR1 is LGHNA and CDR2 YSLEER. As DNA, the CDR3 is TGCGCCAGCAGCCAAGTCATGACGTCAGTGGCTGCTGGGGCCAACGTCCTGACTTTC. The encoded protein is CASSQVMTSVAAGANVLTF.

The chain recombines TRBV25-1 with TRBJ1-4, with D perhaps TRBD1 (5 bases). CDR3 length: 12 amino acids. The germline V gene has CDR1 MGHDK and CDR2 SYGVNS. Deletions cut 8 bases from V and 8 bases from J, with 12 bases between. This CDR3 reads CASSPGMEKLFF. CDR3 in DNA: TGTGCCAGCTCACCAGGGATGGAAAAACTGTTTTTT.

The chain has TRBV9 and TRBJ1-1, with D perhaps matching TRBD1 (6 bases). Germline V lookup: CDR1 SGDLS, CDR2 YYNGEE. The CDR3 has 13 residues. Trimming stripped 3 bases from V and 3 bases from J, with 9 bases between. CDR3 region: CASSEGVHTEAFF. Here the CDR3 DNA reads TGTGCCAGCAGCGAGGGGGTGCACACTGAAGCTTTCTTT.

The chain uses TRBV4-1 and TRBJ2-2; TRBD1 matches 11 bases. This CDR3 has 17 residues. The V and J ends lost 3 bases and 1 base, in that order; junction bases with no gene match: 4. Germline V CDR1 and CDR2: MGHRA, YSYEKL. CDR3 amino acids: CASSHGQGALNTGELFF. In DNA form, the CDR3 reads TGCGCCAGCAGCCACGGACAGGGGGCTTTGAACACCGGGGAGCTGTTTTTT.

This clonotype came up many times. This sequence joins TRBV20-1 and TRBJ1-1, with a tentative D call TRBD1 (6 bases). The germline V gene encodes CDR1 DFQATT and CDR2 SNEGSKA (reference sequence). The CDR3 consists of 14 residues. Trimming removed 3 bases at V and 0 bases at J, with 11 bases between. The CDR3 loop reads CSASLGQLNTEAFF. CDR3 DNA sequence: TGCAGTGCTAGCCTTGGACAGTTGAACACTGAAGCTTTCTTT.

The V call is TRBV5-6, the J call TRBJ1-2; 8 positions agree with TRBD1. V was pared by 2 bases and J by 3 bases, with 9 bases of the junction left unmatched. CDR3 size: 16 residues. Germline V gene lookup returns CDR1 SGHDT and CDR2 YYEEEE. CDR3 loop: CASSFTSGGADYGYTF. The CDR3, as DNA: TGTGCCAGCAGCTTCACCTCAGGGGGCGCGGACTATGGCTACACCTTC.

The table lists this clonotype with many counts. The chain couples TRBV19 to TRBJ1-5; the D is unclear. Germline CDR1 and CDR2: LNHDA and SQIVND (reference sequence). The V and J ends lost 4 bases and 3 bases respectively, with 13 bases between them. The CDR3 runs 15 residues. Here the CDR3 DNA reads TGTGCCAGTAGTACTACCCCACCGGTCAATCAGCCCCAGCATTTT. This translates into CASSTTPPVNQPQHF.

The CDR3 loop reads CASSVGQMEETQYF. The CDR3, as DNA: TGTGCCAGCAGTGTGGGACAAATGGAAGAGACCCAGTACTTC. J is TRBJ2-5 and V is TRBV2; tentatively, D is TRBD1 (6 bases). V was clipped by 4 bases and J by 3 bases, with 12 bases between them. The length of the CDR3 is 14 residues. Germline V gene lookup returns CDR1 SNHLY and CDR2 FYNNEI.

This clonotype was seen at least ten times. V gene TRBV24-1 combines with J gene TRBJ1-2; D unresolved. Trimming shortened V by 4 bases and J by 3 bases, and 11 bases separated the two germline ends. The CDR3 loop spans 14 amino acids. Germline-derived CDR1 and CDR2 are KGHDR and SFDVKD. The CDR3 nucleotides are TGTGCCACCAGTGACCGGGAGCGACACTATGGCTACACCTTC. Its translation: CATSDRERHYGYTF.

This clonotype was detected a few times. The rearrangement uses TRBV6-2 or TRBV6-3 and TRBJ1-1, with D unresolved. V lost 6 bases and J lost 5, with 10 bases in between. Germline CDR1 reads MNHEY; CDR2 reads SVGEGT. This CDR3 has 12 residues. Written as DNA, the CDR3 is TGTGCCAGCAGGTCTCTGAGGACTGAAGCTTTCTTT. Protein sequence: CASRSLRTEAFF.

This clonotype was detected many times. This chain uses TRBV7-9 with TRBJ2-7; tentatively, D is TRBD1 or TRBD2 (6 bases each). Trimming left V 5 bases short and J 0 bases short, with 14 bases between. The CDR3 is 15 amino acids. Germline V CDR1 and CDR2: SEHNR, FQNEAQ (reference sequence). The CDR3 sequence: CASSAGHLTSYEQYF. Here the CDR3 DNA reads TGTGCCAGCAGCGCGGGACACCTCACCTCCTACGAGCAGTACTTC.

This clonotype was seen ten or more times. V gene TRBV29-1 combines with J gene TRBJ2-7, with D uncertain. In germline, CDR1 is SQVTM, CDR2 ANQGSEA. CDR3 length equals 12 residues. Trimming took 1 base from V and 3 from J, leaving 7 bases between them. The CDR3 sequence is CSVEVADYEQYF. The CDR3 region has the DNA TGCAGCGTTGAAGTGGCGGACTACGAGCAGTACTTC.

J is TRBJ1-4 and V is TRBV6-5; D possibly corresponds to TRBD1 (5 bases). Trimming shortened V by 0 bases and J by 7 bases, and 18 bases separated the two germline ends. The germline gives CDR1 MNHEY, CDR2 SVGAGI. This CDR3 has 17 amino acids. DNA of the CDR3: TGTGCCAGCAGTTACTCCAGGCCCGAGGGGTACGGTGAAAAACTGTTTTTT. As protein: CASSYSRPEGYGEKLFF.

Remarks on this clonotype: One base away lies a much larger clone, so this may be a sequencing read error. CDR3 amino acids: CASSGGGSSTYEQYF. Written as DNA, the CDR3 is TGTGCCAGCAGCGGTGGCGGGAGTTCGACCTACGAGCAGTACTTC. The rearrangement joins TRBV9 to TRBJ2-7; TRBD2 aligns across 7 bases. The CDR3 covers 15 residues. CDR1 is SGDLS, CDR2 YYNGEE, per germline. The V gene end was trimmed by 3 bases and the J gene end by 2 bases; junction bases not matched to a gene: 8.

The J gene is TRBJ2-7, the V gene TRBV19; no clear D gene. Germline V gene data show CDR1 as LNHDA and CDR2 as SQIVND (reference sequence). The CDR3 runs to 17 residues. Trimming pared 7 bases from V and 0 bases from J, leaving 22 bases between. This CDR3 reads CASKGKHFPSGSYEQYF. DNA for the CDR3: TGTGCCAGTAAAGGAAAACACTTCCCCTCGGGCTCCTACGAGCAGTACTTC.

This chain joins TRBV11-2 and TRBJ2-7; TRBD2 might be the D (6 bases). V lost 1 base, J lost 7 bases, and 17 bases lay in between. This CDR3 spans 15 amino acids. Germline loops: CDR1 SGHAT, CDR2 FQNNGV. DNA for the CDR3: TGTGCCAGCAGCTTAGGGAGGAGGGTGTTTGAAGAGCAGTACTTC. This codes for CASSLGRRVFEEQYF.

There are many counts of this clonotype. The chain employs TRBV7-8 and TRBJ2-5, with D perhaps being TRBD1 or TRBD2 (5 bases each). The CDR3 sequence is 16 residues long. Germline CDR1 reads SGHVS; CDR2 reads FQNEAQ. V lost 3 bases and J lost 4, with 18 bases in between. The CDR3 sequence is CASSFAGAPRGETQYF. The CDR3 DNA is TGTGCCAGCAGCTTCGCCGGGGCACCCCGAGGAGAGACCCAGTACTTC.

The rearrangement links TRBV16 to TRBJ2-7, with 10 positions matching TRBD1. This CDR3 is 16 amino acids long. With 0 bases clipped from V and 1 base from J, the junction kept 3 bases outside the gene matches. CDR1 and CDR2 from the germline V gene are KGHSY and FQNENV. This chain's CDR3 is CASSQSGTGASYEQYF. The CDR3 DNA reads as TGTGCCAGCAGCCAATCGGGGACAGGGGCGTCCTACGAGCAGTACTTC. Full variable domain (rest looked up from reference TRBV16 and TRBJ2-7): GEEVAQTPKHLVRGEGQKAKLYCAPIKGHSYVFWYQQVLKNEFKFLISFQNENVFDETGMPKERFSAKCLPNSPCSLEIQATKLEDSAVYFCASSQSGTGASYEQYFGPGTRLTVT.

This sequence joins TRBV7-2 and TRBJ1-3; no reliable D call. With 0 bases removed from V and 0 bases from J, the gap between germline ends came to 12 bases. Germline assignment: CDR1 SGHTA and CDR2 FQGNSA. The CDR3 sequence is 17 residues long. This CDR3 reads CASSLAGVRISGNTIYF. CDR3 DNA: TGTGCCAGCAGCTTAGCTGGGGTCAGAATCTCTGGAAACACCATATATTTT.

This clonotype was recorded a few times. This chain joins TRBV19 and TRBJ1-5; D may be TRBD1 (5 bases). Trimming pared 9 bases from V and 6 bases from J, leaving 18 bases between. This CDR3 comprises 14 residues. Germline lookup yields CDR1 LNHDA and CDR2 SQIVND (reference sequence). As DNA, the CDR3 is TGTGCCAGCGAAGACCGGGGGGGGTTTCAGCCCCAGCATTTT. Residues: CASEDRGGFQPQHF.

The J gene is TRBJ2-7, the V gene TRBV10-3, with TRBD1 matching 7 bases. With 10 bases clipped from V and 3 bases from J, the junction kept 9 bases outside the gene matches. There are 13 residues in the CDR3. Per germline, CDR1 ENHRY and CDR2 SYGVKD. The CDR3 nucleotides are TGTGCCAGCGCTGGGACAGAAAACTACGAGCAGTACTTC. This translates into CASAGTENYEQYF.

This clonotype showed up just a few times. The chain carries TRBV10-3 and TRBJ1-1; a weak D match, TRBD1 (6 bases). Germline assignment: CDR1 ENHRY and CDR2 SYGVKD. V gave up 6 bases and J gave up 5 bases, with 16 bases separating them. CDR3 length: 14 amino acids. CDR3 bases: TGTGCCATCAGCGTTGCGAGGACAGATACTGAAGCTTTCTTT. Residues: CAISVARTDTEAFF.

V is TRBV10-3 and J is TRBJ2-3, with a weak D call TRBD2 (7 bases). Germline-derived CDR1 and CDR2 are ENHRY and SYGVKD. The CDR3 consists of 15 residues. Between the trimmed V and J ends, which lost 6 bases and 2 bases, there was a span of 15 bases. The CDR3 DNA reads TGTGCCATCAGGGGGGGGGGACAACTCACAGATACGCAGTATTTT. This translates into CAIRGGGQLTDTQYF.

Many counts were recorded for this clonotype. This chain connects TRBV5-1 to TRBJ2-7, with 7 positions matching TRBD2. This CDR3 comprises 14 residues. Looked up from germline, CDR1 is SGHRS and CDR2 is YFSETQ. The V gene end was trimmed by 2 bases and the J gene end by 2 bases; junction bases not matched to a gene: 4. The CDR3 is CASSLAGRTYEQYF. The CDR3 bases are TGCGCCAGCAGCTTAGCGGGGAGAACCTACGAGCAGTACTTC.

This clonotype is a singleton in its sample. Its ends do not fully match the called genes, so a read error is possible. This sequence joins TRBV14 and TRBJ1-4; 10 nucleotides align to TRBD1. The CDR3 runs to 16 residues. Germline V gene lookup returns CDR1 SGHDN and CDR2 FVKESK. In DNA form, the CDR3 reads TGTGCCAGCAGCCAGATGGGACAGGGGAGAAAAGAAAAACTATTTTTT. It yields the protein CASSQMGQGRKEKLFF. The variable domain in full, completed from reference TRBV14 and TRBJ1-4, reads EAGVTQFPSHSVIEKGQTVTLRCDPISGHDNLYWYRRVMGKEIKFLLHFVKESKQDESGMPNNRFLAERTGGTYSTLKVQPAELEDSGVYFCASSQMGQGRKEKLFFGSGTQLSVL.

This clonotype was found a few times. Because it lacks the conserved phenylalanine or tryptophan at the end, this CDR3 is likely a read error. The rearrangement joins TRBV7-2 to TRBJ2-7; D is possibly TRBD1 or TRBD2 (6 bases each). Germline V CDR1 and CDR2: SGHTA, FQGNSA. The CDR3 has 15 amino acids. Between the trimmed V and J ends, which lost 4 bases and 4 bases, there was a span of 17 bases. The CDR3 here is CASSSLGGVGYEQYL. CDR3 in DNA: TGTGCCAGCAGCTCACTCGGGGGCGTAGGATACGAGCAGTACCTC.